This entry is about one T cell receptor (beta chain). Its antigen is not identified. The germline V gene encodes CDR1 KGHSH and CDR2 LQKENI. J was trimmed by 6 bases and V by 4 bases; bases with no gene match: 0. The CDR3 length is 12 residues. This sample is part of a study of cytomegalovirus exposure and HLA in healthy donors. Study context: A preliminary data release comprised roughly 85 million unique TCRs obtained from HLA-typed donors. Findings and caveats of the study: A previous analysis found most TCR beta V segments productive roughly 87% or roughly 30% of the time. Analysis performed later found 16,951 TCR beta sequences associated with HLA alleles at 0.05 false discovery rate. Reports indicate that TCR beta sequences accurately predicted the HLA-A and HLA-B alleles of most subjects.

A multiplex PCR was run with 60 Vbeta primers and 13 Jbeta primers. Only in-frame clones appear in the TCRdb table, and some are missing; sequencing was by immunoSEQ multiplex PCR. The sample yields around 86,000 clones, over 70% seen once. The sample comprised PBMCs. The sequence was obtained from a man aged 50-59 years in good health and CMV-seropositive. This chain uses TRBV18 with TRBJ1-2, with TRBD1 matching 9 bases. The CDR3 loop reads CASSRDRDGYTF. CDR3 nucleotides: TGTGCCAGCTCACGGGACAGGGATGGCTACACCTTC.